This T cell receptor beta chain derives from a study of naive and memory T cell subsets. The ends were cut back, 2 bases at V and 5 bases at J, with 9 bases in the middle. The CDR3 has 13 residues. Germline CDR1 is GTSNPN and CDR2 is SVGIG (reference sequence). The beta constant-region primer was an equimolar mix of two oligonucleotides covering TRBC1 and TRBC2. The ligated cDNA underwent four PCR rounds using SP2 and nested alpha and beta constant-region primers. Using its own MiXCR run on the UMI-ligation and nested PCR reads, TCRdb lists one record per CDR3 protein. The sample lists tens of thousands of distinct CDR3 sequences, about 10% seen once, with approximately 0.14% in the top ten. Turning to this clonotype: Its matching antigen is unknown.

The study's findings and limits: Possibly reflecting memory cells re-expressing CD45RA, a few larger clonotypes occurred in naive repertoires, especially CD8. TCR abundance followed a power law differing between naive and memory subsets. In CD4 and CD8 cells, diversity dropped from naive through EMRA. A clonotype means one alpha or beta sequence, not an alpha/beta pair.

Sequencing was carried out using naive CD4+ T cells from blood. The receptor comes from a human donor in good health. The chain carries TRBV30 and TRBJ1-4; D remains ambiguous. CDR3 DNA sequence: TGTGCCTGGAGTAGAAGATCAAATGAAAAACTGTTTTTT. Amino acids: CAWSRRSNEKLFF.